The next 10 T cell receptor beta chains were all read from a single sample in a study of T-cell memory formation after mild COVID-19. TCRdb re-called the 5' RACE reads through MiXCR, storing one row per CDR3 protein. The sample includes roughly 14,000 distinct CDR3 sequences, roughly 21% of them seen just once. Sequenced input: PBMCs or a T cell subset sorted from them (not recorded which). The receptors stem from a man aged 18 to 30 who had mild COVID-19 (a few samples of this study predate the infection). Cell type and time point are not known.

This clonotype has ten or more counts. The V gene is TRBV5-1, the J gene TRBJ2-1; D not certain. Germline loops: CDR1 SGHRS, CDR2 YFSETQ. There are 12 residues in the CDR3. V was cut by 0 bases and J by 9 bases, with 7 bases left in between. Here the CDR3 DNA reads TGCGCCAGCAGCTTGGAGGGCGGTGAGCAGTTCTTC. This sequence encodes CASSLEGGEQFF.

This clonotype was seen more than once but under ten times. The chain is built from TRBV6-2 or TRBV6-3 and TRBJ2-1, with D tentatively TRBD1 (6 bases). The CDR3 is 14 amino acids. Trimming pared 4 bases from V and 2 bases from J, leaving 9 bases between. Germline V gene lookup returns CDR1 MNHEY and CDR2 SVGEGT. CDR3 DNA: TGTGCCAGCAGTTCCGGACAGCCCTACAATGAGCAGTTCTTC. Protein sequence: CASSSGQPYNEQFF.

There are many counts of this clonotype. The chain couples TRBV6-2 or TRBV6-3 to TRBJ2-3; D uncertain. The germline CDR1 and CDR2 sequences are MNHEY and SVGEGT. Trimming pared 1 base from V and 0 bases from J, leaving 2 bases between. The CDR3 spans 13 residues. CDR3 bases: TGTGCCAGCAGTTACTGGAGCACAGATACGCAGTATTTT. Translation: CASSYWSTDTQYF.

This clonotype has at least ten counts. The genes are TRBV7-3 and TRBJ1-5, with D possibly being TRBD1 (5 bases). Trimming took off 1 base at V and 7 bases at J, with 11 bases between the two ends. Germline loops: CDR1 SGHTA, CDR2 FQGTGA. The CDR3 covers 14 residues. CDR3 sequence (DNA): TGTGCCAGCAGCTTAATCGGGGGGAGGCAGCCCCAGCATTTT. As protein: CASSLIGGRQPQHF.

The sample holds many counts of this clonotype. The chain has TRBV20-1 and TRBJ2-1; 9 bases line up with TRBD1. V gave up 4 bases and J gave up 7 bases; unmatched junction bases: 8. Germline CDR1 reads DFQATT; CDR2 reads SNEGSKA (reference sequence). CDR3 length equals 14 residues. The CDR3 region is CSANRDRALNEQFF. The DNA for the CDR3 is TGCAGTGCTAACCGGGACAGGGCGTTGAATGAGCAGTTCTTC.

This clonotype was seen repeatedly, ten times or more. This chain joins TRBV4-1 and TRBJ2-3, with D possibly being TRBD1 (6 bases). Germline CDR1 MGHRA, CDR2 YSYEKL. Between the trimmed V and J ends, which lost 0 bases and 3 bases, there was a span of 16 bases. This CDR3 is 17 amino acids long. As DNA, the CDR3 is TGCGCCAGCAGCCAAGAGGCAGGGGAATGGGAAACAGATACGCAGTATTTT. It is translated as CASSQEAGEWETDTQYF.

This clonotype was observed at least ten times. The gene calls are TRBV12-5 and TRBJ2-7, with D perhaps TRBD1 (6 bases). The germline gives CDR1 LGHNT, CDR2 FRNRAP. This CDR3 has 16 residues. V dropped 0 bases and J dropped 1 base, with 13 bases sitting between them. The CDR3 nucleotides read TGTGCTAGTGGTTTGGTCAGGGGAAGAAGATCCTACGAGCAGTACTTC. The encoded protein is CASGLVRGRRSYEQYF.

The CDR3 coding sequence is TGTGCCAGCAGACGGAACGACTTGGAGGGCAATGAGCAGTTCTTC. It encodes CASRRNDLEGNEQFF. The chain links TRBV7-2 to TRBJ2-1; TRBD2 is a possible D gene (6 bases). Germline CDR1 reads SGHTA; CDR2 reads FQGNSA. Trimming removed 6 bases at V and 6 bases at J, with 18 bases between. The CDR3 is 15 amino acids. Full variable domain (outside the CDR3, taken from reference TRBV7-2 and TRBJ2-1): GAGVSQSPSNKVTEKGKDVELRCDPISGHTALYWYRQSLGQGLEFLIYFQGNSAPDKSGLPSDRFSAERTGGSVSTLTIQRTQQEDSAVYLCASRRNDLEGNEQFFGPGTRLTVL.

This clonotype was seen at least ten times. The V call is TRBV5-5, the J call TRBJ2-7; TRBD1 matches at 8 bases. The V gene end was trimmed by 3 bases and the J gene end by 3 bases; junction bases not matched to a gene: 5. This CDR3 is built from 14 residues. Per the germline V gene, CDR1 is SGHKS and CDR2 is YYEKEE (reference sequence). The CDR3 DNA reads as TGTGCCAGCAGCTGGGGGACAGGAAGCTACGAGCAGTACTTC. It specifies CASSWGTGSYEQYF.

This clonotype has more than one count but fewer than ten. V usage is TRBV27 and J usage is TRBJ1-5; 8 bases fit TRBD1. The germline CDR1 and CDR2 sequences are MNHEY and SMNVEV (reference sequence). Unmatched junction bases numbered 8, after V lost 5 bases and J lost 5 bases. The CDR3 covers 15 residues. CDR3 DNA: TGTGCCAGCAGTCCAGACAGGGGTGGGGATCAGCCCCAGCATTTT. It codes for CASSPDRGGDQPQHF.